This T cell receptor beta chain was sequenced in a study of vaccination and CD4 T cells after COVID-19. Study information: The convalescents, six males and four females, included two who were Hispanic. At a median around 100 days (range 35 to 161) after diagnosis, post-COVID samples were drawn. Post-vaccination samples were procured at a median of 72 days following dose two (range 14 to 241).

At the Johns Hopkins FTIC core, DNA taken from cultured CD4+ T cells was sequenced by way of the Oncomine TCR Beta short-read assay. TCRdb ran MiXCR on the PCR reads and lists one entry per CDR3 protein. The table lists under 20,000 distinct CDR3 sequences, approximately 50% of them singletons, with 7% to 8.5% in the top ten. Worth noting for this clonotype: As yet, its antigen is unknown.

The treatment was: approximately nine-day PBMC culture with coronavirus spike peptide pools or control peptides (ViraFEST assay). Peptide-pool expansion of antigen-specific T cells preceded TCR sequencing in ViraFEST. The specimen was CD4+ T cells from blood, cultured in vitro, collected before SARS-CoV-2 vaccination. The clonotype was recovered from a human donor who had recovered from COVID-19.

The CDR3 reads CATTGQGNHEQFF. The CDR3 nucleotides are TGTGCCACTACGGGACAGGGTAACCATGAGCAGTTCTTC. The chain links TRBV19 to TRBJ2-1, with TRBD1 identical over 9 bases. In germline, CDR1 is LNHDA, CDR2 SQIVND (reference sequence). The CDR3 runs to 13 residues. After removal of 10 bases from V and 8 bases from J, the junction contained 9 bases not matched to a gene. The full variable domain, in which reference TRBV19 and TRBJ2-1 provide the parts outside the CDR3, is DGGITQSPKYLFRKEGQNVTLSCEQNLNHDAMYWYRQDPGQGLRLIYYSQIVNDFQKGDIAEGYSVSREKKESFPLTVTSAQKNPTAFYLCATTGQGNHEQFFGPGTRLTVL.